Presented here are 29 T cell receptor beta chains from one specimen sequenced in a study of cytomegalovirus exposure and HLA in healthy donors. 13 Jbeta primers and 60 Vbeta primers were used for the PCR. The protocol was immunoSEQ multiplex PCR, while the TCRdb copy is restricted to in-frame clones and leaves out a portion. The sample records approximately 85,000 clones, around 77% being singletons. Sequenced: PBMCs. The receptors here all came from a man aged 25-40 years in good health and CMV-seronegative.

The chain has TRBV5-6 and TRBJ1-5, with unresolved D. The CDR3 loop spans 16 amino acids. The germline V gene has CDR1 SGHDT and CDR2 YYEEEE. Trimming removed 4 bases from V and 0 bases from J, with 14 bases in between. In DNA form, the CDR3 reads TGTGCCAGCAGCCCCAGCCGAGGAGATAGCAATCAGCCCCAGCATTTT. It encodes CASSPSRGDSNQPQHF.

The V call is TRBV5-1, the J call TRBJ2-7, with TRBD2 as a possible D gene (7 bases). The V and J ends lost 3 bases and 3 bases respectively, with 16 bases between them. Germline-derived CDR1 and CDR2 are SGHRS and YFSETQ. The CDR3 is 15 amino acids. CDR3 amino acids: CASSWGRGGDYEQYF. In DNA form, the CDR3 reads TGCGCCAGCAGCTGGGGGAGAGGGGGGGACTACGAGCAGTACTTC.

The DNA of the CDR3 is TGTGCCAGCAGTTACTCTAGACTAGCGGTTAACAATGAGCAGTTCTTC. Its protein product is CASSYSRLAVNNEQFF. The V gene is TRBV6-5, the J gene TRBJ2-1, with 9 positions matching TRBD2. The junction had 5 bases not matched to a gene; V was cut back by 0 bases and J by 5 bases. The CDR3 is 16 residues long. Germline V gene data show CDR1 as MNHEY and CDR2 as SVGAGI.

The chain joins TRBV5-1 to TRBJ1-2; TRBD1 might be the D (5 bases). The CDR3 sequence is 19 residues long. The V end was cut by 3 bases, the J end by 2 bases, with 26 bases between. Per the germline V gene, CDR1 is SGHRS and CDR2 is YFSETQ. Here the CDR3 reads CASSSRPGGRQTMNYGYTF. The DNA of the CDR3 is TGCGCCAGCAGCTCGCGACCGGGGGGACGGCAGACAATGAACTATGGCTACACCTTC.

The rearrangement links TRBV29-1 to TRBJ2-1; maybe TRBD2 (5 bases). V shed 7 bases and J shed 6 bases, with 19 bases lying between them. There are 14 residues in the CDR3. The germline V gene has CDR1 SQVTM and CDR2 ANQGSEA. This CDR3 reads CSGVSLLGSNEQFF. As DNA, the CDR3 is TGCAGCGGTGTGAGCCTTTTAGGGAGCAATGAGCAGTTCTTC.

The rearrangement uses TRBV13 and TRBJ2-2, with TRBD2 identical over 7 bases. With 5 bases clipped from V and 4 bases from J, the junction kept 1 base outside the gene matches. In germline, CDR1 is PRHDT, CDR2 FYEKMQ (reference sequence). The CDR3 has 13 amino acids. DNA of the CDR3: TGTGCCAGCAGCCCGGGGGGCACCGGGGAGCTGTTTTTT. This translates into CASSPGGTGELFF.

The chain employs TRBV20-1 and TRBJ2-7; 8 bases are a match to TRBD2. The V segment lost 8 bases and the J segment 5 bases; nucleotides outside the gene matches: 5. The CDR3 is made up of 11 amino acids. Germline assignment: CDR1 DFQATT and CDR2 SNEGSKA (reference sequence). The CDR3 bases are TGCAGTCCCCAAGCGGGAGACGAGCAGTACTTC. The encoded protein is CSPQAGDEQYF.

This sequence joins TRBV29-1 and TRBJ2-7, with 10 bases matching TRBD1. CDR1 SQVTM and CDR2 ANQGSEA come from the germline V gene. The CDR3 spans 16 residues. The V segment lost 5 bases and the J segment 2 bases; nucleotides outside the gene matches: 12. The CDR3: CSVFDRQGAMTYEQYF. The CDR3 DNA is TGCAGCGTTTTCGATAGACAGGGGGCAATGACCTACGAGCAGTACTTC.

This chain joins TRBV11-2 and TRBJ2-7, with D possibly being TRBD1 (5 bases). The CDR3 runs 17 residues. Germline lookup yields CDR1 SGHAT and CDR2 FQNNGV. The V end lost 0 bases, the J end lost 0 bases, and 15 bases lay between the germline ends. CDR3 in amino acids: CASSLDLGQENSYEQYF. CDR3 DNA: TGTGCCAGCAGCTTAGATTTAGGACAAGAGAACTCCTACGAGCAGTACTTC.

The J gene is TRBJ2-7, the V gene TRBV6-1; no clear D. This CDR3 has 12 residues. The germline V gene has CDR1 MNHNS and CDR2 SASEGT. V was cut by 5 bases and J by 1 base, with 6 bases left in between. The CDR3 nucleotides read TGTGCCAGCAGTTCCAGGTCCTACGAGCAGTACTTC. Encoded protein: CASSSRSYEQYF.

This rearrangement joins TRBV23-1 to TRBJ2-1; D perhaps matches TRBD2 (6 bases). TRBV23-1 is classed as an ORF, of uncertain function. This CDR3 spans 15 amino acids. The V gene lost 7 bases and the J gene lost 8 bases, with 21 bases spanning the gap. CDR3 coding DNA: TGCGCCAGCAATACAAGGGGTGGGCGGGAACATGAGCAGTTCTTC. It encodes CASNTRGGREHEQFF.

The chain combines TRBV7-8 with TRBJ1-2; D is possibly TRBD1 (5 bases). Germline lookup yields CDR1 SGHVS and CDR2 FQNEAQ. This CDR3 region has 14 residues. The V and J ends lost 5 bases and 2 bases respectively, with 12 bases between them. The CDR3 nucleotides are TGTGCCAGCAGCCCAGGGAGGGCCAACTATGGCTACACCTTC. Translating gives CASSPGRANYGYTF.

The chain employs TRBV29-1 and TRBJ2-7; D gene ambiguous. This CDR3 spans 12 amino acids. V lost 1 base to trimming and J lost 3 bases, with 7 bases between them. Germline lookup yields CDR1 SQVTM and CDR2 ANQGSEA. The CDR3 DNA is TGCAGCGTTGAAGTATCCAGCTACGAGCAGTACTTC. Its protein is CSVEVSSYEQYF.

The J gene is TRBJ2-5, the V gene TRBV2; tentatively, D is TRBD1 (6 bases). CDR1 SNHLY and CDR2 FYNNEI come from the germline V gene. The V end lost 2 bases, the J end lost 4 bases, and 11 bases lay between the germline ends. The CDR3 sequence is 14 residues long. In DNA form, the CDR3 reads TGTGCCAGCAGTGAAAATAACAGGGTAGAGACCCAGTACTTC. As protein: CASSENNRVETQYF.

The CDR3 DNA follows: TGTGCCAGCAGCTTAGTAGCGGGAGGACAACGGATCGATGAGCAGTTCTTC. Translating it yields CASSLVAGGQRIDEQFF. This rearrangement joins TRBV11-2 to TRBJ2-1; 10 nucleotides agree with TRBD2. The CDR3 sequence is 17 residues long. The germline V gene encodes CDR1 SGHAT and CDR2 FQNNGV. V was pared by 1 base and J by 8 bases, with 11 bases of the junction left unmatched.

The chain recombines TRBV29-1 with TRBJ2-7, with 7 bases matching TRBD1. The germline CDR1 and CDR2 sequences are SQVTM and ANQGSEA. The CDR3 has 14 amino acids. Trimming cost V 6 bases and J 2 bases; bases outside gene matches: 10. CDR3 loop: CSVEVPGQTYEQYF. The CDR3 bases are TGCAGCGTGGAGGTTCCGGGACAGACCTACGAGCAGTACTTC.

The chain combines TRBV30 with TRBJ1-2; tentatively, D is TRBD1 (6 bases). Germline V gene lookup returns CDR1 GTSNPN and CDR2 SVGIG (reference sequence). CDR3 length: 13 amino acids. V shed 3 bases and J shed 6 bases, with 14 bases lying between them. The CDR3 is CAWSNTGLHGYTF. The DNA for the CDR3 is TGTGCCTGGAGCAATACAGGGCTTCATGGCTACACCTTC.

The V call is TRBV5-4, the J call TRBJ1-3; D gene ambiguous. Deletions cut 5 bases from V and 0 bases from J, with 12 bases between. Looked up from germline, CDR1 is SGHNT and CDR2 is YYREEE (reference sequence). CDR3 size: 15 residues. CDR3 bases: TGTGCCAGCAGTATGGCCGGGATCTCTGGAAACACCATATATTTT. Its translation is CASSMAGISGNTIYF.

J is TRBJ1-1 and V is TRBV9, with a weak D call TRBD1 (6 bases). V was trimmed by 3 bases and J by 4 bases, leaving 19 bases between them. Germline V gene lookup returns CDR1 SGDLS and CDR2 YYNGEE. CDR3 length: 16 residues. The CDR3 sequence is CASSEGGQAWGTEAFF. The CDR3 region has the DNA TGTGCCAGCAGCGAGGGGGGGCAGGCCTGGGGCACTGAAGCTTTCTTT.

The rearrangement uses TRBV18 and TRBJ1-2, with TRBD1 matching over 10 bases. V was clipped by 3 bases and J by 2 bases; unmatched bases: 12. This CDR3 spans 18 amino acids. The V gene's germline CDR1 is KGHSH and CDR2 LQKENI. CDR3 amino acids: CASSPTSLPGQGNYGYTF. The CDR3 DNA follows: TGTGCCAGCTCACCCACGAGTCTACCGGGACAGGGGAACTATGGCTACACCTTC.

The table lists this clone with a count of one. The V and J genes are TRBV15 and TRBJ2-5; 8 bases match TRBD2. Germline CDR1 is LNHNV and CDR2 is YYDKDF (reference sequence). The CDR3 loop spans 16 amino acids. V lost 5 bases, J lost 4 bases, and 12 bases stayed unmatched. Written as DNA, the CDR3 is TGTGCCACCAGCCCAGTTCGGGGGGGGAGAGGAGAGACCCAGTACTTC. Amino acids: CATSPVRGGRGETQYF.

This rearrangement joins TRBV30 to TRBJ1-5; D ambiguous. Germline-derived CDR1 and CDR2 are GTSNPN and SVGIG (reference sequence). Trimming took off 5 bases at V and 2 bases at J, with 19 bases between the two ends. The CDR3 length is 16 residues. CDR3 nucleotides: TGTGCCTGGGGCCCTGGGCTTGGGGAGGGCAATCAGCCCCAGCATTTT. It yields the protein CAWGPGLGEGNQPQHF.

The chain uses TRBV4-1 and TRBJ2-1; 13 nucleotides agree with TRBD2. Per the germline V gene, CDR1 is MGHRA and CDR2 is YSYEKL. There are 16 residues in the CDR3. J gave up 7 bases and V 4 bases, and 7 bases lay outside the gene matches. Here the CDR3 reads CASSPPGLAGENEQFF. The CDR3 DNA is TGCGCCAGCAGCCCCCCTGGACTAGCGGGAGAGAATGAGCAGTTCTTC.

The rearrangement uses TRBV18 and TRBJ1-4, with D perhaps matching TRBD1 (5 bases). The CDR3 extends over 13 amino acids. Trimming removed 11 bases from V and 1 base from J, with 11 bases in between. Germline CDR1 is KGHSH and CDR2 is LQKENI. CDR3 loop: CASRRGTNEKLFF. CDR3 coding DNA: TGTGCCTCACGAAGGGGAACTAATGAAAAACTGTTTTTT. The entire variable domain, with the rest obtained from reference TRBV18 and TRBJ1-4, is as follows: NAGVMQNPRHLVRRRGQEARLRCSPMKGHSHVYWYRQLPEEGLKFMVYLQKENIIDESGMPKERFSAEFPKEGPSILRIQQVVRGDSAAYFCASRRGTNEKLFFGSGTQLSVL.

V usage is TRBV2 and J usage is TRBJ1-1; 7 positions match TRBD1. The junction had 8 bases not matched to a gene; V was cut back by 10 bases and J by 3 bases. The germline CDR1 and CDR2 sequences are SNHLY and FYNNEI. This CDR3 comprises 13 residues. The CDR3 loop reads CANQDRPDTEAFF. In nucleotides, the CDR3 is TGTGCCAACCAGGACAGGCCAGACACTGAAGCTTTCTTT. The variable domain in full, with the rest retrieved from reference TRBV2 and TRBJ1-1, is EPEVTQTPSHQVTQMGQEVILRCVPISNHLYFYWYRQILGQKVEFLVSFYNNEISEKSEIFDDQFSVERPDGSNFTLKIRSTKLEDSAMYFCANQDRPDTEAFFGQGTRLTVV.

This clone has only a few counts. The chain couples TRBV7-8 to TRBJ1-1, with 9 bases fitting TRBD1. With V trimmed by 6 bases and J by 5 bases, 4 bases remained unmatched. Looked up from germline, CDR1 is SGHVS and CDR2 is FQNEAQ. The CDR3 is 13 residues long. The CDR3 spells CASRYRGRTEAFF. In nucleotides, the CDR3 is TGTGCCAGCAGGTACAGGGGGCGGACTGAAGCTTTCTTT.

The CDR3 region is CASSFRDRLLGGYTF. As DNA, the CDR3 is TGTGCCAGCAGTTTCCGGGACAGACTTCTCGGGGGCTACACCTTC. This chain joins TRBV6-5 and TRBJ1-2; 7 bases fit TRBD1. Germline V gene data show CDR1 as MNHEY and CDR2 as SVGAGI. With V trimmed by 4 bases and J by 8 bases, 13 bases remained unmatched. This CDR3 has 15 amino acids.

This clone showed up just once. The CDR3 region has the DNA TGTGCCATAGACACTGGAAACACCATATATTTT. Residues: CAIDTGNTIYF. This chain joins TRBV10-3 and TRBJ1-3; the D is unclear. Germline loops: CDR1 ENHRY, CDR2 SYGVKD. This CDR3 is 11 amino acids long. V lost 9 bases, J lost 2 bases, and 5 bases lay in between.

This rearrangement joins TRBV9 to TRBJ2-3; D unclear. CDR3 length: 15 residues. V lost 0 bases to trimming and J lost 3 bases, with 11 bases between them. Germline assignment: CDR1 SGDLS and CDR2 YYNGEE. CDR3 DNA: TGTGCCAGCAGCGTAGCGTCCAGCGTTACAGATACGCAGTATTTT. Translated, it gives CASSVASSVTDTQYF.